This T cell receptor (beta chain) is from a study of cytomegalovirus exposure and HLA in healthy donors. Notes on this clone: The antigen is not known.

Vbeta (60) and Jbeta (13) primers were used in the PCR. Produced via immunoSEQ multiplex PCR; TCRdb's table is partial and in-frame only. The sample consists of about 80,000 clones, roughly 80% of them appearing once. Healthy people donating bone marrow made up the donors. Findings and caveats of the study: Highly shared sequence variants in one cluster were likely a sequencing artifact. As a later analysis revealed, most CMV-associated TCR beta chains appeared HLA-restricted.

Per the germline V gene, CDR1 is SGHDN and CDR2 is FVKESK. Trimming removed 3 bases from V and 4 bases from J; junction bases left unmatched: 6. There are 15 residues in the CDR3. The chain carries TRBV14 and TRBJ2-5, with 9 bases that match TRBD1. This clonotype was obtained from a middle-aged woman in good health and CMV-seropositive. Sequencing input: PBMCs. The CDR3 DNA follows: TGTGCCAGCAGCCACATAGGACAGGGGAGAGAGACCCAGTACTTC. Amino acid sequence: CASSHIGQGRETQYF.